These 6 T cell receptor beta chains were sequenced from one sample in a study of blood T cell repertoires in COVID-19. Clones were read by immunoSEQ multiplex PCR, and TCRdb kept only the in-frame ones, dropping some. The table has approximately 90,000 clones, around nine tenths seen once. Sequencing was done on a sample of peripheral blood. The receptors were sampled from a woman aged 80 or over with acute or convalescent COVID-19.

This chain connects TRBV5-1 to TRBJ2-1, with TRBD2 matching over 12 bases. This CDR3 has 15 amino acids. J lost 9 bases, V lost 4 bases, and 8 bases had no gene match. Germline CDR1 is SGHRS and CDR2 is YFSETQ. The CDR3 reads CASSPQTSGGGEQFF. For the CDR3, the DNA is TGCGCCAGCAGCCCGCAGACTAGCGGGGGCGGTGAGCAGTTCTTC.

The rearrangement joins TRBV24-1 to TRBJ2-2; D not certain. V lost 4 bases and J 0 bases, leaving 5 bases between the germline ends. The germline CDR1 and CDR2 sequences are KGHDR and SFDVKD. The CDR3 runs to 14 residues. For the CDR3, the DNA is TGTGCCACCAGTGAGACAACGAACACCGGGGAGCTGTTTTTT. It translates to CATSETTNTGELFF.

The V gene is TRBV5-1, the J gene TRBJ2-1, with D tentatively TRBD2 (7 bases). V was pared by 4 bases and J by 3 bases, with 17 bases between. Germline V gene lookup returns CDR1 SGHRS and CDR2 YFSETQ. The CDR3 has 16 residues. The CDR3 spells CASSIMGGAGYNEQFF. Written as DNA, the CDR3 is TGCGCCAGCAGCATCATGGGGGGGGCTGGCTACAATGAGCAGTTCTTC. The complete variable domain, with remaining parts taken from reference TRBV5-1 and TRBJ2-1, reads KAGVTQTPRYLIKTRGQQVTLSCSPISGHRSVSWYQQTPGQGLQFLFEYFSETQRNKGNFPGRFSGRQFSNSRSEMNVSTLELGDSALYLCASSIMGGAGYNEQFFGPGTRLTVL.

The chain is built from TRBV6-5 and TRBJ2-7, with 8 positions matching TRBD1. The germline gives CDR1 MNHEY, CDR2 SVGAGI. V lost 6 bases to trimming and J lost 3 bases; unmatched junction nucleotides: 4. The CDR3 covers 13 residues. CDR3 nucleotides: TGTGCCAGCAGGGGGACAGGCCGCTACGAGCAGTACTTC. It is translated as CASRGTGRYEQYF.

This clone was detected once. The rearrangement joins TRBV5-5 to TRBJ1-6; D is possibly TRBD1 (6 bases). Trimming shortened V by 3 bases and J by 8 bases, and 9 bases separated the two germline ends. This CDR3 is built from 13 residues. Per the germline V gene, CDR1 is SGHKS and CDR2 is YYEKEE (reference sequence). The CDR3 loop reads CASSYRDDSPLHF. As DNA, the CDR3 is TGTGCCAGCAGCTACAGGGATGATTCACCCCTCCACTTT.

The chain recombines TRBV18 with TRBJ2-7; perhaps TRBD1 as D (5 bases). Germline V gene lookup returns CDR1 KGHSH and CDR2 LQKENI. The germline V and J ends were trimmed by 3 bases and 1 base, with 13 bases remaining between them. The CDR3 length is 15 residues. CDR3 in amino acids: CASSPPGQGSYEQYF. DNA of the CDR3: TGTGCCAGCTCACCCCCCGGACAAGGGTCCTACGAGCAGTACTTC.